This T cell receptor beta chain was identified in a study of regulatory T cells in long-lasting Graves disease. Study-wide context: It was over 5 years of antithyroid drugs, with positive TSH receptor antibodies, that meant persistent Graves' disease. The study, taken as a whole, reports: Clonotypes that were public and shared totalled a few thousand in persistent patients versus 966 in new patients. TRBV28, TRBJ1-2 and TRBJ2-5 were favored in persistent disease.

Time point indicated: persistent/refractory GD, antithyroid drugs over 5 years with positive TRAb. RNA from PBMCs was the source of the TCR library. Recruitment took place at an endocrinology department in Xi'an, China. Worth noting for this clonotype: The antigen is unknown.

In building TCR beta libraries, iRepertoire HTBI primers were used together with Arm-PCR of CDR3 regions. TCRdb passed the multiplex PCR reads through MiXCR, listing each CDR3 protein once. The sample shows hundreds of thousands of distinct CDR3 sequences, about a fifth of them seen only once. V trimming: 4 bases; J trimming: 4 bases; junction bases outside the gene matches: 7. Germline CDR1 reads SGHTA; CDR2 reads FQGNSA. The CDR3 has 15 amino acids. The TCR originated in a female donor with Graves disease. The chain links TRBV7-2 to TRBJ2-7; 10 bases fit TRBD1. The specimen was peripheral blood mononuclear cells (PBMCs), collected when the disease was refractory, from a patient treated with antithyroid drugs. The CDR3 nucleotides are TGTGCCAGCAGCTCGGCCGGGACAGGGGAATACGAGCAGTACTTC. The encoded protein is CASSSAGTGEYEQYF.